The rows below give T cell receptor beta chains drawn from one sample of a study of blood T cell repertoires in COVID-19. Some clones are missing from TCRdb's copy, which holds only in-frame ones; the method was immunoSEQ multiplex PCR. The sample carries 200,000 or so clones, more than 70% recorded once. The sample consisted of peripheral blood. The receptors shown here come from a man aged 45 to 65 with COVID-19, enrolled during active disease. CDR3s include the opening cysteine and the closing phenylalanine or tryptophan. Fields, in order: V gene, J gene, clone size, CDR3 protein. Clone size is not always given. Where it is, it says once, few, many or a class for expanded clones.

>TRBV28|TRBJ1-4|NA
CASSALDRRQKLFF
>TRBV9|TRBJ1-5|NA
CASNRAGNSNQPQHF
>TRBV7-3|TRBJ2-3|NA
CASSFMTSTDTQYF
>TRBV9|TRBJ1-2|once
CASSVEPGGRYGYTF
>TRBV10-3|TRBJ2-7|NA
CAISEPGLAGLEQYF
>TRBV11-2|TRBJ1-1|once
CASSLDLWGLNTEAFF
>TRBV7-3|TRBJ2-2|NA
CASSPLAENTGELFF
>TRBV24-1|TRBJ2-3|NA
CATSDRHTVATDTQYF
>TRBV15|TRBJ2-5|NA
CATSRDLAGGRETQYF
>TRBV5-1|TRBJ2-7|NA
CASSLVAGGEYEQYF
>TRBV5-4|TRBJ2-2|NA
CASSLGHPSTNTGELFF
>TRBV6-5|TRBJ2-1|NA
CASSYSARGRLGEQFF
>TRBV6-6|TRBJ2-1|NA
CASSYPLAGRSHEQFF
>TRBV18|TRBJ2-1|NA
CASSTLGTRNEQFF
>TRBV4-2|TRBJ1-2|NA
CASSQPTRLAIYGYTF
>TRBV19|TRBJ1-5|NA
CAGGRGFNQPQHF
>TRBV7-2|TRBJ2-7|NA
CASISPGQGTYEQYF
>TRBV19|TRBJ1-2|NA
CASSQGGQGSGYTF
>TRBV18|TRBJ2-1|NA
CASSPPGLGGHANEQFF
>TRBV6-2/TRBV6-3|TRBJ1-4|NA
CASSSYGGTGSEKLFF
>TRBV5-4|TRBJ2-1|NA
CASSWRGASYNEQFF
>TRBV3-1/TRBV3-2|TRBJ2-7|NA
CASSQESAAGVYEQYF
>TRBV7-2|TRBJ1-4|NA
CASSLEATAANEKLFF
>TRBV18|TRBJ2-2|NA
CASSATGTVNTGELFF
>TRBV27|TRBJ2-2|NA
CASSFSGTSGGAWNTGELFF
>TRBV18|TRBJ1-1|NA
CASSRSGQGGTEAFF
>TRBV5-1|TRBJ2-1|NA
CASSLDGVLPDEQFF
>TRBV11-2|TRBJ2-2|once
CASSPEGGELFF
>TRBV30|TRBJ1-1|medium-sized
CAWIRSTEAFF
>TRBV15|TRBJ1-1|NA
CATSSDRANTEAFF
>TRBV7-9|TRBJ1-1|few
CASSRTGATTEAFF
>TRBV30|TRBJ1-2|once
CAWSPWGLRFHGYTF
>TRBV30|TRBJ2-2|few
CAWRPGVAGELFF
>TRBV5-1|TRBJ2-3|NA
CASSLADSGSTDTQYF
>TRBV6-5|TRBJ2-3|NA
CASSYGTAVTDTQYF
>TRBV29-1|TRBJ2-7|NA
CSVEEPGLAGGYEQYF
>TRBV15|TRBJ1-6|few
CATSGESGTGSSPLHF
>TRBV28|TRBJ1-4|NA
CASSDAGTLGEEKLFF
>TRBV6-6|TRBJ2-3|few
CASSYASDHTQYF
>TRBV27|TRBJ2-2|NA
CASSLRRTGGRAGELFF
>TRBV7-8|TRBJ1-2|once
CASSTTTTLGGYTF
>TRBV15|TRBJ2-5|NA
CATSREIRSASGKETQYF
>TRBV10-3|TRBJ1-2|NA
CAIKAGLIFGYTF
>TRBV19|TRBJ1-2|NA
CASSTRGVLNYGYTF
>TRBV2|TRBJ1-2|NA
CASSGIAGGGYGYTF
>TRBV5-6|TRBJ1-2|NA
CASNHWTDIFYGYTF
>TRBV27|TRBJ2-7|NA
CASSLRDRESYEQYF
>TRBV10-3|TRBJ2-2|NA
CAISPTGGAGELFF
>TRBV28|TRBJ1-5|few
CASSLGWGPQPQHF
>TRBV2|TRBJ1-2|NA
CASSEAAPRLSYTF
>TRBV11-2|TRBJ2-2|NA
CASSLARGYTGELFF
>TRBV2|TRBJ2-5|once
CASSVEQGQETQYF
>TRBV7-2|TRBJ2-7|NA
CASSATDSYEQYF